Presented here are 3 T cell receptor beta chains from one specimen sequenced in a study of cytomegalovirus exposure and HLA in healthy donors. In the PCR, 60 Vbeta and 13 Jbeta primers were used. Sequencing was performed with immunoSEQ multiplex PCR; in TCRdb, only in-frame clones are kept and a portion is missing. The sample table includes approximately 77,000 clones. Sequences were obtained from PBMCs. The receptors were gathered from a man under 40 in good health and CMV-seronegative.

This chain links TRBV5-6 with TRBJ2-7; 8 bases fit TRBD1. This CDR3 is 14 amino acids long. Trimming removed 5 bases from V and 5 bases from J; junction bases left unmatched: 9. Looked up from germline, CDR1 is SGHDT and CDR2 is YYEEEE. This chain's CDR3 is CASSLGQGVDEQYF. As DNA, the CDR3 is TGTGCCAGCAGTTTAGGACAGGGTGTGGACGAGCAGTACTTC.

The chain links TRBV25-1 to TRBJ2-1; 7 bases line up with TRBD2. Germline-derived CDR1 and CDR2 are MGHDK and SYGVNS. The CDR3 runs 17 residues. After removal of 0 bases from V and 7 bases from J, the junction contained 12 bases not matched to a gene. This chain's CDR3 is CASSEYSGEGPRNEQFF. The CDR3 DNA sequence: TGTGCCAGCAGTGAATATTCGGGGGAGGGCCCTCGGAATGAGCAGTTCTTC.

The rearrangement joins TRBV4-3 to TRBJ2-6, with 9 bases lining up with TRBD1. The CDR3 is made up of 18 amino acids. In germline, CDR1 is LGHNA, CDR2 YSLEER. With V trimmed by 4 bases and J by 4 bases, 11 bases remained unmatched. CDR3 protein: CASSPRLNRGPGANVLTF. In DNA, the CDR3 is TGCGCCAGCAGCCCGAGGTTGAACAGGGGGCCCGGGGCCAACGTCCTGACTTTC.